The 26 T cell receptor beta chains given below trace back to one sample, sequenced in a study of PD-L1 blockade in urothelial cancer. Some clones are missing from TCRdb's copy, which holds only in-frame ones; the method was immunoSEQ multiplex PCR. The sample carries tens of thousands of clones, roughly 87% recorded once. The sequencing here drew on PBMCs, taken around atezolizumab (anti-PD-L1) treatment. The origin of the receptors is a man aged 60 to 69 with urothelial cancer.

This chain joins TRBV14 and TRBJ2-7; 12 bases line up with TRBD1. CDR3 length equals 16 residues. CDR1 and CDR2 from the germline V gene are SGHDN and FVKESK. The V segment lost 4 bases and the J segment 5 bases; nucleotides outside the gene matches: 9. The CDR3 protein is CASSPLYGTGGHEQYF. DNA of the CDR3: TGTGCCAGCAGCCCCCTCTATGGGACAGGGGGCCACGAGCAGTACTTC.

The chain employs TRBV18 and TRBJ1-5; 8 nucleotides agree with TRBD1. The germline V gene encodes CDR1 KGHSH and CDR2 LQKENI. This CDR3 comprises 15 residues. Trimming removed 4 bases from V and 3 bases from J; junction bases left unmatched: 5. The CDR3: CASSQGQGTNQPQHF. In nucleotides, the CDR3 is TGTGCCAGCTCACAAGGACAGGGTACCAATCAGCCCCAGCATTTT.

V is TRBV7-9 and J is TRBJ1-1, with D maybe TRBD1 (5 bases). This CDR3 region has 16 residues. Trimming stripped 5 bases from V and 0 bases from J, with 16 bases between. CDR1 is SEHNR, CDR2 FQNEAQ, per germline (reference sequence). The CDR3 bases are TGTGCCAGCAGCCGCGGCGGGGCTGGCATGAACACTGAAGCTTTCTTT. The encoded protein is CASSRGGAGMNTEAFF.

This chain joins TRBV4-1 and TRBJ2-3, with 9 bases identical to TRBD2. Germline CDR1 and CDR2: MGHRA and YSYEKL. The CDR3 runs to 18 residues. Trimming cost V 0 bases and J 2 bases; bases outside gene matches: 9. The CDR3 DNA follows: TGCGCCAGCAGCCAAGAACCCCCAGCGGGGGGTTTCACAGATACGCAGTATTTT. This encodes CASSQEPPAGGFTDTQYF.

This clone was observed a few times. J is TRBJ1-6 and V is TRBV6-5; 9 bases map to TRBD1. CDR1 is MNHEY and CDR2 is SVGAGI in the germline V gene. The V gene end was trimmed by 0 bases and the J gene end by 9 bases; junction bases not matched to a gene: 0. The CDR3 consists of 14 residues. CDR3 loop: CASSYSDRGSPLHF. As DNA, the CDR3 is TGTGCCAGCAGTTACTCGGACAGGGGTTCACCCCTCCACTTT.

This CDR3 reads CASSTRFNLRDRPQETQYF. Here the CDR3 DNA reads TGTGCCAGCAGTACTAGATTCAACTTGAGGGACAGGCCCCAAGAGACCCAGTACTTC. This rearrangement joins TRBV27 to TRBJ2-5, with TRBD1 matching over 8 bases. The germline gives CDR1 MNHEY, CDR2 SMNVEV (reference sequence). V dropped 5 bases and J dropped 1; count of bases not matched to a gene: 18. The CDR3 is 19 amino acids.

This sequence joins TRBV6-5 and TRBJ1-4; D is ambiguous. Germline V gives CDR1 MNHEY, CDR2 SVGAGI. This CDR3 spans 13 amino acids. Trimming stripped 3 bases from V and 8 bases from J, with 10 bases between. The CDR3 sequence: CASSYRLSEKLFF. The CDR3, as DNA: TGTGCCAGCAGTTATCGGTTATCAGAAAAACTGTTTTTT.

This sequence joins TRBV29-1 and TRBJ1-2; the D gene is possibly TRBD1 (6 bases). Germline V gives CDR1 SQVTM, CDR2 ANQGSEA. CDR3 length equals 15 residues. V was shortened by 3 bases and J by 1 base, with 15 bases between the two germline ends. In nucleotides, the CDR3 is TGCAGCGTTGAGGGGGTGGGCAGGGGTAACTATGGCTACACCTTC. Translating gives CSVEGVGRGNYGYTF.

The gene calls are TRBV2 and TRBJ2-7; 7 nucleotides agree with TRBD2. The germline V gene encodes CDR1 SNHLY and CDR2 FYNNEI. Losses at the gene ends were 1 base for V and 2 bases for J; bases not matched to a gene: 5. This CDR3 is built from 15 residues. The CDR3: CASSEGGGGTYEQYF. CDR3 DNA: TGTGCCAGCAGTGAAGGGGGGGGAGGGACCTACGAGCAGTACTTC. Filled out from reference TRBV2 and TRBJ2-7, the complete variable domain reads EPEVTQTPSHQVTQMGQEVILRCVPISNHLYFYWYRQILGQKVEFLVSFYNNEISEKSEIFDDQFSVERPDGSNFTLKIRSTKLEDSAMYFCASSEGGGGTYEQYFGPGTRLTVT.

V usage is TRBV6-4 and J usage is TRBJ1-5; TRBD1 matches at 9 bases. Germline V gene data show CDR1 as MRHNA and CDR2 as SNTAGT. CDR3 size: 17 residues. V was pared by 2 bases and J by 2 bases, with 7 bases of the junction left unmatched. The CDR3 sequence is CASSDEKRQGGNQPQHF. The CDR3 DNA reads TGTGCCAGCAGTGACGAAAAACGACAGGGGGGCAATCAGCCCCAGCATTTT.

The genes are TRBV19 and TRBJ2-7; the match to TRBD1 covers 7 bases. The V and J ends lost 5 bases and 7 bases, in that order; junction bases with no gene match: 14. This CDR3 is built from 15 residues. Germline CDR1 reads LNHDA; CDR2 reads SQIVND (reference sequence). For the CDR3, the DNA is TGTGCCAGTAGTCCCCGGGACAGTGATCCTAAGGAGCAGTACTTC. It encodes CASSPRDSDPKEQYF.

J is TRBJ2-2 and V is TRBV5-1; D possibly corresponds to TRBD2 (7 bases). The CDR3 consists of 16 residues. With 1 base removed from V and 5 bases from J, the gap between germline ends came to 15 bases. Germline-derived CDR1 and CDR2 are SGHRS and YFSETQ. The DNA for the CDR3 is TGCGCCAGCAGCTTGTGGCGGGGGCTACTGACCGGGGAGCTGTTTTTT. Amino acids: CASSLWRGLLTGELFF.

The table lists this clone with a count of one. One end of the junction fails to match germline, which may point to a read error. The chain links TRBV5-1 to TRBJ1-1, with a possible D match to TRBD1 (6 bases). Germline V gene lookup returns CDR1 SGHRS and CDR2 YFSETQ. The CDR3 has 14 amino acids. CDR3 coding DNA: TGCACCAGCAGCTTGGGTCAGGGGACCACTGAAGCTTTCTTT. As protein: CTSSLGQGTTEAFF.

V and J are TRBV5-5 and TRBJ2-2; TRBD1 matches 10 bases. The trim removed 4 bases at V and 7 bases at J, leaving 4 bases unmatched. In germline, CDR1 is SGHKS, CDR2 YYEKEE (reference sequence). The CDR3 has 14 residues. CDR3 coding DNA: TGTGCCAGCAGCCTGACAGGGGGCTTCGGGGAGCTGTTTTTT. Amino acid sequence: CASSLTGGFGELFF.

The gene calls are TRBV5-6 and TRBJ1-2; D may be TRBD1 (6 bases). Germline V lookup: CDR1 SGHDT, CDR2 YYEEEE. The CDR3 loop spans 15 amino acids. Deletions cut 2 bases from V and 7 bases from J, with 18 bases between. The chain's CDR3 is CASSFGWGGASGYTF. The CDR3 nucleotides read TGTGCCAGCAGCTTTGGCTGGGGGGGGGCTTCTGGCTACACCTTC.

The CDR3 bases are TGTGCCAGCAGCTTCCTGGATATGGCTGAGGGTCAGTTCTTC. It encodes CASSFLDMAEGQFF. The rearrangement joins TRBV7-9 to TRBJ2-1; TRBD2 might be the D (5 bases). CDR3 length: 14 amino acids. Germline values: CDR1 SEHNR, CDR2 FQNEAQ (reference sequence). V lost 3 bases, J lost 13 bases, and 19 bases lay in between.

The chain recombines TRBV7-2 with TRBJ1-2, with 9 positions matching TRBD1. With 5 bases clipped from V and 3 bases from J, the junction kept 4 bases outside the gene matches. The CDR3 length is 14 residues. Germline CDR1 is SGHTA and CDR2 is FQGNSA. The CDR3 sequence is CASSKDRGDYGYTF. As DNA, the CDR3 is TGTGCCAGCAGCAAGGACAGGGGTGACTATGGCTACACCTTC.

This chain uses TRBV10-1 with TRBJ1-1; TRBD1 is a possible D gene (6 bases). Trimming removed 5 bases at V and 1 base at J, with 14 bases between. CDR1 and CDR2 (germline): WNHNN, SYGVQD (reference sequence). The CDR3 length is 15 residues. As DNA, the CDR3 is TGCGCCAGCAGTCCCGGACAGACGCCGAACACTGAAGCTTTCTTT. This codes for CASSPGQTPNTEAFF.

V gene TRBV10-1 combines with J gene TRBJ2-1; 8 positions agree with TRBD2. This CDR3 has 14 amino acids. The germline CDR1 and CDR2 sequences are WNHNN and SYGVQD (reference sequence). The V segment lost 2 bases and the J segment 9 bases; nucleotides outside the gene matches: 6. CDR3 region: CASSESGGGTEQFF. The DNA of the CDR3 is TGCGCCAGCAGTGAGAGCGGGGGAGGGACTGAGCAGTTCTTC.

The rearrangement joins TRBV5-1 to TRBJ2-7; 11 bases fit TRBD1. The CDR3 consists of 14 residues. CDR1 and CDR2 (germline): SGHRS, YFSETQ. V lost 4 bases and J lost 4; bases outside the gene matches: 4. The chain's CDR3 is CASSGQGALYEQYF. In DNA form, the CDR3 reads TGCGCCAGCAGCGGACAGGGGGCGCTTTACGAGCAGTACTTC. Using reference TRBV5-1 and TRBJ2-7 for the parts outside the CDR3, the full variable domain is KAGVTQTPRYLIKTRGQQVTLSCSPISGHRSVSWYQQTPGQGLQFLFEYFSETQRNKGNFPGRFSGRQFSNSRSEMNVSTLELGDSALYLCASSGQGALYEQYFGPGTRLTVT.

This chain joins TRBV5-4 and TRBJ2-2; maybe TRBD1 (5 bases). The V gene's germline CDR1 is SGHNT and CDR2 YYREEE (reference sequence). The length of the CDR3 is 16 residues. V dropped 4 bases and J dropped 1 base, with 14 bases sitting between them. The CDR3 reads CASSPRGRENTGELFF. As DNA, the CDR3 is TGTGCCAGCAGCCCCCGAGGCAGGGAGAACACCGGGGAGCTGTTTTTT.

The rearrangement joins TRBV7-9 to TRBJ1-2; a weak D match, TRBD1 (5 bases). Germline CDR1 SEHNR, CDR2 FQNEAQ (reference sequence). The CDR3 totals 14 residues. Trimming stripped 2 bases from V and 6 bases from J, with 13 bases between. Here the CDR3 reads CASSLLGGKDGYTF. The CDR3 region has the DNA TGTGCCAGCAGCTTACTTGGGGGGAAAGATGGCTACACCTTC.

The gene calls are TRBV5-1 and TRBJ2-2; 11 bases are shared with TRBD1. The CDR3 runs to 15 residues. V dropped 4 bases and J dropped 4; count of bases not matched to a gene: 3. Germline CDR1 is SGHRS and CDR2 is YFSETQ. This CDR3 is CASSIGTGGTGELFF. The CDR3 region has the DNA TGCGCCAGCAGCATCGGGACAGGGGGCACCGGGGAGCTGTTTTTT.

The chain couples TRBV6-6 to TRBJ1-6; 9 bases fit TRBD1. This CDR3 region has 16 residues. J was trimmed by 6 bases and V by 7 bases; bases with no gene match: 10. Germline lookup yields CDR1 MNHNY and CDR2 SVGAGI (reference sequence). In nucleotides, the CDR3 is TGTGCCAGCACGAAAACAGGGGGCATTGGTAATTCACCCCTCCACTTT. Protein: CASTKTGGIGNSPLHF.

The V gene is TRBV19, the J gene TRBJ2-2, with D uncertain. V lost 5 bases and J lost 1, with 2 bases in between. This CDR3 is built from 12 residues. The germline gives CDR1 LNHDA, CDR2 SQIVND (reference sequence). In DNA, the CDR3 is TGTGCCAGTAGTCGGAACACCGGGGAGCTGTTTTTT. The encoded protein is CASSRNTGELFF.

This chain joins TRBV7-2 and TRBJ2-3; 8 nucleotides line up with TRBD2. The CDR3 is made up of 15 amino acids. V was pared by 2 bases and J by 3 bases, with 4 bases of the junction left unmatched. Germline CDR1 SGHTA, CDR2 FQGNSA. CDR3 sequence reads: CASSLSGLGTDTQYF. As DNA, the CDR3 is TGTGCCAGCAGCTTATCGGGACTAGGGACAGATACGCAGTATTTT.